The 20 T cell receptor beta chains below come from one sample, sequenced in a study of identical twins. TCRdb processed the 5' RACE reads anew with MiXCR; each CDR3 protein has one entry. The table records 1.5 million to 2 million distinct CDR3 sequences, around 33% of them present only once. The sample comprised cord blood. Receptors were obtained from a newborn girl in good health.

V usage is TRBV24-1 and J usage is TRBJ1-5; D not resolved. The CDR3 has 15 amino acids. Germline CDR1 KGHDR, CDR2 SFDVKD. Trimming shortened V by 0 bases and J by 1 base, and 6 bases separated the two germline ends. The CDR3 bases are TGTGCCACCAGTGATTTGCCTATAAGCAATCAGCCCCAGCATTTT. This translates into CATSDLPISNQPQHF.

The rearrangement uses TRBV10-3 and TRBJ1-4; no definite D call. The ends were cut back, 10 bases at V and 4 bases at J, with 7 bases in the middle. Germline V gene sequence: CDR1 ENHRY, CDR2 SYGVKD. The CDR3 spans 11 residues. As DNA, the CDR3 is TGTGCCAGGGCCCTTAATGAAAAACTGTTTTTT. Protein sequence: CARALNEKLFF.

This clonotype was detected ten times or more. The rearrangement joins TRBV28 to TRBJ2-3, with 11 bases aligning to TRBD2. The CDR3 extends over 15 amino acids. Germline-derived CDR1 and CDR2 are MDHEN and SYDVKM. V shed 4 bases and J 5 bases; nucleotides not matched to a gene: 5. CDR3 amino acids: CASSSTSGMGDTQYF. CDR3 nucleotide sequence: TGTGCCAGCAGTTCGACTAGCGGGATGGGAGATACGCAGTATTTT.

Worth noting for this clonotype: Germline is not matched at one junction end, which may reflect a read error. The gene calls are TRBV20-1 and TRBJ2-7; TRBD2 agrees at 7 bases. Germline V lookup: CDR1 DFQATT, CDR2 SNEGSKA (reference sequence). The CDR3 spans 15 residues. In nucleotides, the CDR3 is TGCAGTGCTAGAGATGACGCTAGCGGATCCTACGAGCAGAACTTC. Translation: CSARDDASGSYEQNF.

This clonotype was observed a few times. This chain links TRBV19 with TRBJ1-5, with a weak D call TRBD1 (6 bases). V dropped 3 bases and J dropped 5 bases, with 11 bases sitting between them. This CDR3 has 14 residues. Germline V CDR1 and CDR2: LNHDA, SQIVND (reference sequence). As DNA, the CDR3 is TGTGCCAGTAGTATCCCGGGACAACATCAGCCCCAGCATTTT. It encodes CASSIPGQHQPQHF. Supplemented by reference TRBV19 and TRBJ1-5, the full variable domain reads DGGITQSPKYLFRKEGQNVTLSCEQNLNHDAMYWYRQDPGQGLRLIYYSQIVNDFQKGDIAEGYSVSREKKESFPLTVTSAQKNPTAFYLCASSIPGQHQPQHFGDGTRLSIL.

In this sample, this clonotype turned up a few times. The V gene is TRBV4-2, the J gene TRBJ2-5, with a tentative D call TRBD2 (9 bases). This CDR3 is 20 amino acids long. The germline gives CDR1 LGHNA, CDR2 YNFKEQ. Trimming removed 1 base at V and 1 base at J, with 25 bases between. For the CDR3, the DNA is TGTGCCAGCAGCCAAGCAGGGGGCCTCACTAGCGGGTACCCCCAAGAGACCCAGTACTTC. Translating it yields CASSQAGGLTSGYPQETQYF.

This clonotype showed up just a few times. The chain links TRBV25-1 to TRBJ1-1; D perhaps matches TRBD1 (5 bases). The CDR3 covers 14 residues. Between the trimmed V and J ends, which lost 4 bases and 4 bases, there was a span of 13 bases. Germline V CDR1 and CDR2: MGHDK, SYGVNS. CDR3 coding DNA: TGTGCCAGCAGTGCCCAAATCGACAGCACTGAAGCTTTCTTT. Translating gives CASSAQIDSTEAFF.

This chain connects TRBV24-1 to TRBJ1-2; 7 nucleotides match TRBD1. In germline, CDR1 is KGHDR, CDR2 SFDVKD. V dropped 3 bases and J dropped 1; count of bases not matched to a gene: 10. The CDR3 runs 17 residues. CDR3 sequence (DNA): TGTGCCACCAGTGATCCCCGGACAGGAAATCATAACTATGGCTACACCTTC. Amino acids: CATSDPRTGNHNYGYTF.

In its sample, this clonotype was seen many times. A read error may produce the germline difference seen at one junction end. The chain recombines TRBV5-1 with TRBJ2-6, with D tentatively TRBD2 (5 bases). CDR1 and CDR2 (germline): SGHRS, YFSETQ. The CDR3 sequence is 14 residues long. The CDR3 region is CASSRRSGANVLTF. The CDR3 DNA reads TGTGCCAGCAGTCGGAGGTCTGGGGCCAACGTCCTGACTTTC. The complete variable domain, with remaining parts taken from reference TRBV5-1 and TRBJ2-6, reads KAGVTQTPRYLIKTRGQQVTLSCSPISGHRSVSWYQQTPGQGLQFLFEYFSETQRNKGNFPGRFSGRQFSNSRSEMNVSTLELGDSALYLCASSRRSGANVLTFGAGSRLTVL.

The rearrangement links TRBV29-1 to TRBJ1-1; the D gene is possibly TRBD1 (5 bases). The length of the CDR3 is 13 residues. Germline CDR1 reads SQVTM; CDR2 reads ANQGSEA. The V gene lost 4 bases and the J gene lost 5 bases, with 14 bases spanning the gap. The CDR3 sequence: CSVVGQGRTEAFF. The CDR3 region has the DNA TGCAGCGTTGTGGGTCAGGGAAGGACTGAAGCTTTCTTT.

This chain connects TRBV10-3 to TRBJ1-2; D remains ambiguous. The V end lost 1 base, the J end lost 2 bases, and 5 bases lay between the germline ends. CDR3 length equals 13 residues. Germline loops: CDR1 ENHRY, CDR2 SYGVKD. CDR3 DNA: TGTGCCATCAGTGAGTTGCCAAACTATGGCTACACCTTC. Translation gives CAISELPNYGYTF.

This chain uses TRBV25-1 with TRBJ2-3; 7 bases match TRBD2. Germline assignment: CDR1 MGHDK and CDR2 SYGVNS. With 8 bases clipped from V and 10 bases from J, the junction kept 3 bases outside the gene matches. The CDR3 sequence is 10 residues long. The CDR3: CASGGGSQYF. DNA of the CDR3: TGTGCCAGCGGGGGGGGATCGCAGTATTTT.

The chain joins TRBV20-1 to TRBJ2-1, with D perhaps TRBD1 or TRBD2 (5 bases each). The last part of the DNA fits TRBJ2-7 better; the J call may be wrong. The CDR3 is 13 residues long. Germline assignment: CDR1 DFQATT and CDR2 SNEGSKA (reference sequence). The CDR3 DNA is TGCAGTGCTAGTGTGGGGGTATACAATGAGCAGTACTTC. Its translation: CSASVGVYNEQYF.

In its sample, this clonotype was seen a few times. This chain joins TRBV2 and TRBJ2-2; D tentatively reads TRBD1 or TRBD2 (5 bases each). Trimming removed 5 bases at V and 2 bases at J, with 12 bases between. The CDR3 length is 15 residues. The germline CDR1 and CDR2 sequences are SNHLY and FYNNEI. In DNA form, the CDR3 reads TGTGCCAGCAGTCGAGGGGTTGTAAACACCGGGGAGCTGTTTTTT. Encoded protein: CASSRGVVNTGELFF.

The CDR3 DNA is TGTGCCAGCACCCTCAGAGGGATTAGCTATGGCTACACCTTC. Its translation: CASTLRGISYGYTF. The chain couples TRBV5-6 to TRBJ1-2; D gene ambiguous. V lost 6 bases and J lost 4, with 16 bases in between. This CDR3 spans 14 amino acids. Germline CDR1 is SGHDT and CDR2 is YYEEEE.

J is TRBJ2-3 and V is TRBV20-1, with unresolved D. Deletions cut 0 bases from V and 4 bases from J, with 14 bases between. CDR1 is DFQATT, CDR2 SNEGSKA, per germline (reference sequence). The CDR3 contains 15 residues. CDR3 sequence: CSARDFHRSPDTQYF. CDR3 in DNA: TGCAGTGCTAGAGATTTTCACCGGTCCCCAGATACGCAGTATTTT.

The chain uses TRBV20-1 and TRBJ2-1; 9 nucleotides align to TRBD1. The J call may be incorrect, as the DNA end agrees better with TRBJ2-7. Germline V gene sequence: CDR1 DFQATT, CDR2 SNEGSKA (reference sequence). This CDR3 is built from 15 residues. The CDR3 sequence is CSARGRQGGHNEQYF. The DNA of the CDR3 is TGCAGTGCTAGGGGTCGACAGGGGGGACACAATGAGCAGTACTTC.

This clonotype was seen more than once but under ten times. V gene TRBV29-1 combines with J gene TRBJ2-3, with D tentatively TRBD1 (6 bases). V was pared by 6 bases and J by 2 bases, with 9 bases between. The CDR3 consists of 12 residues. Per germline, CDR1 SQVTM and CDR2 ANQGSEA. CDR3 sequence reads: CSVPGATDTQYF. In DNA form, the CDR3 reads TGCAGCGTGCCAGGGGCCACAGATACGCAGTATTTT.

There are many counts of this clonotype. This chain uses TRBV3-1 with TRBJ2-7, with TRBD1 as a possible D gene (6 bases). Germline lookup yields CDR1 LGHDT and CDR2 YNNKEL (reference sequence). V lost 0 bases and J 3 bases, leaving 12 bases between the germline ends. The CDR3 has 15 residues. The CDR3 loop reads CASSQDGGQNYEQYF. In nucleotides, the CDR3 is TGTGCCAGCAGCCAAGATGGTGGACAGAACTACGAGCAGTACTTC.

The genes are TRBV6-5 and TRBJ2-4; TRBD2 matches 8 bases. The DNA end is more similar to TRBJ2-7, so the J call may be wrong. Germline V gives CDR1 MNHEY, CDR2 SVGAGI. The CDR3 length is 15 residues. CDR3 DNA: TGTGCCAGCAGTTACTCCCCGGGACTAGAGAACGAGCAGTACTTC. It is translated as CASSYSPGLENEQYF.